This T cell receptor beta chain was observed in a study of OX40 agonist ivuxolimab in advanced cancers. As for the study more broadly: Ivuxolimab, which targeted the costimulatory receptor OX40 (CD134), was an agonistic, fully human IgG2 monoclonal antibody. Among the approximately 54 dose-escalation patients, 19 had hepatocellular carcinoma, 15 or so melanoma, 9 renal cell carcinoma and 9 head and neck cancer. The paper reports the monotherapy dose-escalation portion (N = 52 patients) of the phase I ivuxolimab trial. Three dose-escalation patients achieved partial responses, one with hepatocellular carcinoma and two with cutaneous melanoma. Peripheral TCRbeta sequencing aimed to test whether ivuxolimab altered TCR sequence diversity and caused clonal T-cell expansion. Prior anti-PD-1, anti-PD-L1 or anti-CTLA-4 therapy was permitted, and checkpoint inhibitors had been received by less than 45% of dose-escalation patients. Intravenous ivuxolimab was administered to patients every 2 weeks at six dose levels: 0.01, 0.1, 0.3, 1.5, 3 and 10 mg/kg. The dose-escalation cohort was about 83% male with a mean age of about 58 years, ranging from 23 to 79.

As for this clone: The specificity of this receptor is unknown. Base qualities are not provided; no much larger clone lies one nucleotide away.

Overall results and qualifications from the work: On average, CD8+ T cells showed more expanded clones than CD4+ T cells after ivuxolimab. Low levels of normalized T-cell clonal expansion were also seen in some nonresponding patients. In the 0.1-3.0 mg/kg groups, partial responders were among the patients with the lowest normalized peripheral clonal expansion, particularly in CD8+ T cells. The antigen specificity of the clonally expanded peripheral T cells was not determined. At doses from 0.1 to 3.0 mg/kg, clonal expansion was seen in both CD4+ and CD8+ blood T cells between baseline and week 6.

To sequence the TCRbeta CDR3 region, genomic DNA was isolated from the sorted cells. TCRbeta CDR3 regions were sequenced using the immunoSEQ Assay. TCRdb re-hosts the immuneACCESS table, in-frame sequences only. Its copies lack some clones; in the studies checked, an unresolved V gene accounts for under half of them, and the cause for the rest is not known. In all, the sample holds 7,000 to 9,500 clones, and more than 75% of those were seen once. The ten largest clones add up to 25% to 30% of the sample. The CDR3 goes from the cysteine to the phenylalanine over 15 residues. The only DNA kept is the CDR3, 45 bases in frame from the first base. CDR1 and CDR2 (MDHEN, SYDVKM) derive from the germline V gene. Trimming removed 4 bases from V and 2 bases from J; the gene matches leave 5 bases unexplained. Patients with autoimmune disease history or receiving systemic immunosuppression were excluded from the trial. Peripheral blood for TCR sequencing was collected from all dose cohorts at baseline, on cycle 4 day 1, and on cycle 7 day 1. The samples were drawn from a first-in-human, open-label, multicenter phase I dose-escalation trial of ivuxolimab. Adults with locally advanced or metastatic melanoma, renal cell, hepatocellular, or head and neck squamous cell carcinoma were enrolled in the trial. Before TCR sequencing, CD4+ T cells and CD8+ T cells from peripheral blood were sorted into separate populations.

Here the chain combines TRBV28 and TRBJ2-1, with TRBD2 identical over 7 junction bases. The TCR sequence derives from an adult with an advanced solid tumor such as melanoma, head and neck, liver or kidney cancer. The starting material was CD4+ or CD8+ T cells sorted from blood, obtained in a trial of the OX40 agonist ivuxolimab. The DNA is TGTGCCAGCAGTTCCCGGGGAGGGGCCTACAATGAGCAGTTCTTC. This sequence encodes CASSSRGGAYNEQFF.